This T cell receptor (beta chain) derives from a study of T cell changes during pregnancy in multiple sclerosis. This clone has only one observation. The assay was immunoSEQ multiplex PCR, and TCRdb's table has in-frame clones only and misses some. In the table there are 50,000 to 65,000 clones, 90% to 97% of which are singletons. J gave up 2 bases and V 7 bases, and 13 bases lay outside the gene matches. Germline V lookup: CDR1 MDHEN, CDR2 SYDVKM. The CDR3 spans 17 residues. The chain has TRBV28 and TRBJ2-3, with 9 bases fitting TRBD1. The source was CD8+ T cells from peripheral blood mononuclear cells, collected after pregnancy. This clonotype was sampled from a female donor with multiple sclerosis, enrolled in a pregnancy study. In DNA form, the CDR3 reads TGTGCCAGCACCTCTATCCGTGACAGGGGGTACACAGATACGCAGTATTTT. It codes for CASTSIRDRGYTDTQYF.